This T cell receptor (beta chain) is from a study of blood T cell repertoires in COVID-19. Looking at the study overall: Acute and convalescent COVID-19 specimens originated in the United States, Italy and Spain. Sources were T cells, B-cell-depleted T cells, or PBMCs; the material itself was cDNA or gDNA.

With 6 bases removed from V and 0 bases from J, the gap between germline ends came to 5 bases. Germline V gene lookup returns CDR1 MNHEY and CDR2 SVGAGI. The CDR3 runs to 12 residues. TCRdb keeps only in-frame clones here, not all; method: immunoSEQ multiplex PCR. The sample carries approximately 89,000 clones, around 96% recorded once. The chain couples TRBV6-5 to TRBJ1-2; D not resolved. The sequence was collected from a human donor with active COVID-19. The donor label of this sample is uncertain. Sequencing used peripheral blood. The CDR3 DNA sequence: TGTGCCAGCAGGGGCCCTAACTATGGCTACACCTTC. Its translation: CASRGPNYGYTF.